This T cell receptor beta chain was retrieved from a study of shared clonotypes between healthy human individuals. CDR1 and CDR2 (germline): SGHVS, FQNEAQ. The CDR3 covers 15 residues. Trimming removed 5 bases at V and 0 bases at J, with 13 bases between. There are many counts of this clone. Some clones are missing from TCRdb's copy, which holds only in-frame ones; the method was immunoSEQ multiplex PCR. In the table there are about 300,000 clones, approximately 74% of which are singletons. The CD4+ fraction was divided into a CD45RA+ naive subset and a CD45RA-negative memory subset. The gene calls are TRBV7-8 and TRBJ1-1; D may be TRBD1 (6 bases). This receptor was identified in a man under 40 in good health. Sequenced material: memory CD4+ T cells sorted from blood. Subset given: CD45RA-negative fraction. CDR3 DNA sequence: TGTGCCAGCAGCCTCCTCGACAGGCTGAACACTGAAGCTTTCTTT. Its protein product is CASSLLDRLNTEAFF.